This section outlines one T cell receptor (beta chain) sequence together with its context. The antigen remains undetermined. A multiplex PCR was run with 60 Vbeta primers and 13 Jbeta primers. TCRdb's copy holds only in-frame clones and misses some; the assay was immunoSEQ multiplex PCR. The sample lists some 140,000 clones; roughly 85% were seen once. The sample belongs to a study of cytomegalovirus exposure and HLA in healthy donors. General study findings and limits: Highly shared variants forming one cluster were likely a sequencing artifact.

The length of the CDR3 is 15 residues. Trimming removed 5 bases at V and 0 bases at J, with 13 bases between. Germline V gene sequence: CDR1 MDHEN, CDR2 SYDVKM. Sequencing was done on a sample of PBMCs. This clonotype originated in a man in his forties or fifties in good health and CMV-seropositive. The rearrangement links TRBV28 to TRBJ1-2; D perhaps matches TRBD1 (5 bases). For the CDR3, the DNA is TGTGCCAGCAGTCCTCCGAGGACACCTAACTATGGCTACACCTTC. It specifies CASSPPRTPNYGYTF.